The 32 T cell receptor beta chains below come from one sample, sequenced in a study of early T cells in non-severe SARS-CoV-2 infection. MiXCR was run by TCRdb on the 5' RACE reads, yielding one entry per CDR3 protein. The table shows tens of thousands of distinct CDR3 sequences, with around 4.6% occurring only once. Sample: whole blood. These receptors were collected from an adult who was a healthcare worker with PCR-confirmed SARS-CoV-2 infection or an uninfected control (not recorded which).

This clonotype was counted many times. The chain has TRBV5-6 and TRBJ2-4, with D perhaps TRBD1 (6 bases). CDR3 length: 14 amino acids. Per the germline V gene, CDR1 is SGHDT and CDR2 is YYEEEE. The ends were cut back, 4 bases at V and 7 bases at J, with 15 bases in the middle. CDR3 in amino acids: CASSADPGVNIQYF. DNA of the CDR3: TGTGCCAGCAGCGCGGACCCAGGGGTGAACATTCAGTACTTC.

This clonotype was counted at least ten times. This rearrangement joins TRBV28 to TRBJ1-3; no firm D call. This CDR3 is 14 amino acids long. Trimming took 2 bases from V and 4 from J, leaving 9 bases between them. CDR1 and CDR2 from the germline V gene are MDHEN and SYDVKM. CDR3 sequence (DNA): TGTGCCAGCAGTTTAAGGACGGGAGGAAACACCATATATTTT. The encoded protein is CASSLRTGGNTIYF.

The genes are TRBV28 and TRBJ2-1; 9 bases are shared with TRBD2. V trimming: 7 bases; J trimming: 4 bases; junction bases outside the gene matches: 8. The CDR3 has 15 amino acids. Germline V CDR1 and CDR2: MDHEN, SYDVKM. In DNA form, the CDR3 reads TGTGCCAGCACCCTTAGCGGGGGCCTATACAATGAGCAGTTCTTC. This translates into CASTLSGGLYNEQFF.

The table lists this clonotype with many counts. This chain links TRBV6-1 with TRBJ2-7; the D gene is possibly TRBD2 (5 bases). The CDR3 consists of 15 residues. Deletions cut 0 bases from V and 0 bases from J, with 9 bases between. The germline V gene has CDR1 MNHNS and CDR2 SASEGT. The CDR3 nucleotides are TGTGCCAGCAGTGAAGCTGCGGGCAGCTCCTACGAGCAGTACTTC. It encodes CASSEAAGSSYEQYF.

This clonotype has more than one count but fewer than ten. This chain links TRBV28 with TRBJ2-6; TRBD1 agrees at 8 bases. CDR3 length equals 15 residues. V shed 4 bases and J 2 bases; nucleotides not matched to a gene: 1. The germline CDR1 and CDR2 sequences are MDHEN and SYDVKM. CDR3 in DNA: TGTGCCAGCAGTTCCAGGGGGCCTGGGGCCAACGTCCTGACTTTC. Encoded protein: CASSSRGPGANVLTF.

V usage is TRBV12-3 or TRBV12-4 and J usage is TRBJ1-5, with 12 nucleotides matching TRBD1. This CDR3 contains 15 residues. Losses at the gene ends were 6 bases for V and 6 bases for J; bases not matched to a gene: 6. CDR3 sequence: CASSRGQGALQPQHF. In nucleotides, the CDR3 is TGTGCCAGCAGCCGGGGACAGGGGGCGCTTCAGCCCCAGCATTTT.

This clonotype was observed many times. The V gene is TRBV24-1, the J gene TRBJ2-2, with 8 bases that match TRBD2. Germline-derived CDR1 and CDR2 are KGHDR and SFDVKD. V was clipped by 1 base and J by 10 bases; unmatched bases: 7. CDR3 size: 15 residues. The CDR3 region has the DNA TGTGCCACCAGTGATTTACCGGGGGGGCAGGAGGAGCTGTTTTTT. Protein product: CATSDLPGGQEELFF.

There are many counts of this clonotype. V usage is TRBV7-6 and J usage is TRBJ1-3; no definite D call. CDR1 SGHVS and CDR2 FNYEAQ come from the germline V gene. The CDR3 has 15 amino acids. Trimming stripped 10 bases from V and 0 bases from J, with 16 bases between. CDR3 in amino acids: CATAVDSSSGNTIYF. The CDR3, as DNA: TGTGCCACCGCTGTAGACTCGAGCTCTGGAAACACCATATATTTT.

In its sample, this clonotype was seen many times. The chain employs TRBV20-1 and TRBJ2-3; D call uncertain. The CDR3 has 14 residues. The V gene lost 4 bases and the J gene lost 0 bases, with 11 bases spanning the gap. Germline V gene data show CDR1 as DFQATT and CDR2 as SNEGSKA (reference sequence). The CDR3 spells CSATIPASTDTQYF. DNA for the CDR3: TGCAGTGCTACCATCCCCGCAAGCACAGATACGCAGTATTTT.

This clonotype was seen a single time. J is TRBJ2-7 and V is TRBV5-6; 11 bases line up with TRBD1. CDR3 length: 15 residues. Trimming removed 3 bases from V and 3 bases from J; junction bases left unmatched: 5. The germline V gene encodes CDR1 SGHDT and CDR2 YYEEEE. The CDR3 loop reads CASSWTGGLNYEQYF. The CDR3 DNA reads TGTGCCAGCAGCTGGACAGGGGGCTTAAACTACGAGCAGTACTTC.

At least ten counts were recorded for this clonotype. The rearrangement joins TRBV7-6 to TRBJ2-5; 9 nucleotides match TRBD1. V lost 2 bases, J lost 2 bases, and 9 bases stayed unmatched. Germline CDR1 reads SGHVS; CDR2 reads FNYEAQ. The CDR3 is 17 residues long. The CDR3 sequence is CASSLFRSGTGQETQYF. CDR3 bases: TGTGCCAGCAGCTTATTTCGGTCGGGGACAGGGCAAGAGACCCAGTACTTC.

This clonotype came up a few times. The chain combines TRBV19 with TRBJ1-2, with D possibly matching TRBD1 (6 bases). Trimming stripped 6 bases from V and 3 bases from J, with 11 bases between. The CDR3 extends over 13 amino acids. Per the germline V gene, CDR1 is LNHDA and CDR2 is SQIVND (reference sequence). In DNA form, the CDR3 reads TGTGCCAGTAGCGAGGGGGTCCACTATGGCTACACCTTC. Protein product: CASSEGVHYGYTF.

There are many counts of this clonotype. V usage is TRBV18 and J usage is TRBJ2-1; 9 positions agree with TRBD1. This CDR3 has 17 residues. The V gene end was trimmed by 3 bases and the J gene end by 2 bases; junction bases not matched to a gene: 8. Germline CDR1 KGHSH, CDR2 LQKENI. In nucleotides, the CDR3 is TGTGCCAGCTCACCTTCCGAGGGACAGGGACCCTACAATGAGCAGTTCTTC. This translates into CASSPSEGQGPYNEQFF.

At least ten counts were recorded for this clonotype. The chain has TRBV7-2 and TRBJ2-3; the D is unclear. The germline V gene encodes CDR1 SGHTA and CDR2 FQGNSA. CDR3 length equals 13 residues. The V gene lost 1 base and the J gene lost 2 bases, with 4 bases spanning the gap. Here the CDR3 reads CASSLGLTDTQYF. CDR3 DNA: TGTGCCAGCAGCTTAGGACTCACAGATACGCAGTATTTT.

At least ten counts were recorded for this clonotype. The genes are TRBV15 and TRBJ2-2; TRBD1 is a possible D gene (8 bases). The CDR3 sequence is 16 residues long. CDR1 LNHNV and CDR2 YYDKDF come from the germline V gene (reference sequence). Trimming removed 2 bases at V and 4 bases at J, with 14 bases between. CDR3 sequence reads: CATSRKTGEGTGELFF. The CDR3 DNA is TGTGCCACCAGCAGAAAGACAGGGGAGGGCACCGGGGAGCTGTTTTTT.

At least ten counts were recorded for this clonotype. The genes are TRBV16 and TRBJ2-6; D is unresolved. Germline loops: CDR1 KGHSY, CDR2 FQNENV. The CDR3 is 15 residues long. The V and J ends lost 1 base and 2 bases respectively, with 6 bases between them. As DNA, the CDR3 is TGTGCCAGCAGCCAATTGAGCGCTGGGGCCAACGTCCTGACTTTC. This sequence encodes CASSQLSAGANVLTF.

This clonotype appeared a few times. The V call is TRBV12-3 or TRBV12-4, the J call TRBJ1-5; D might be TRBD1 (6 bases). This CDR3 comprises 13 residues. V lost 6 bases and J 3 bases, leaving 9 bases between the germline ends. The DNA of the CDR3 is TGTGCCAGCAGCCGACAGGCCAATCAGCCCCAGCATTTT. Amino acids: CASSRQANQPQHF.

This clonotype appeared many times. J is TRBJ1-3 and V is TRBV12-3 or TRBV12-4; possible D gene TRBD1, 5 bases. This CDR3 comprises 14 residues. Trimming removed 10 bases from V and 0 bases from J, with 13 bases in between. The CDR3 DNA is TGTGCCACCCGGGACTCGAGCTCTGGAAACACCATATATTTT. Its translation: CATRDSSSGNTIYF.

This clonotype has a count of ten or more. The rearrangement uses TRBV3-1 and TRBJ2-1, with D perhaps matching TRBD2 (6 bases). The CDR3 sequence is 16 residues long. V lost 4 bases and J 5 bases, leaving 18 bases between the germline ends. Germline V gene lookup returns CDR1 LGHDT and CDR2 YNNKEL (reference sequence). CDR3 sequence: CASSLTGTPANNEQFF. As DNA, the CDR3 is TGTGCCAGCAGCCTGACCGGGACTCCGGCCAACAATGAGCAGTTCTTC.

This clonotype was seen ten or more times. The rearrangement joins TRBV7-9 to TRBJ2-7; 12 bases are shared with TRBD2. The CDR3 is 15 amino acids. The germline V gene encodes CDR1 SEHNR and CDR2 FQNEAQ (reference sequence). V gave up 5 bases and J gave up 2 bases; unmatched junction bases: 4. DNA for the CDR3: TGTGCCAGCAGCGAATCTAGCGGGGGGGCCTACGAGCAGTACTTC. Translating it yields CASSESSGGAYEQYF. The full variable domain, in which reference TRBV7-9 and TRBJ2-7 provide the parts outside the CDR3, is DTGVSQNPRHKITKRGQNVTFRCDPISEHNRLYWYRQTLGQGPEFLTYFQNEAQLEKSRLLSDRFSAERPKGSFSTLEIQRTEQGDSAMYLCASSESSGGAYEQYFGPGTRLTVT.

There are a few counts of this clonotype. This chain connects TRBV7-2 to TRBJ2-5; possible D gene TRBD2, 5 bases. The CDR3 runs 17 residues. Trimming removed 1 base from V and 4 bases from J, with 19 bases in between. Germline CDR1 SGHTA, CDR2 FQGNSA. The CDR3 here is CASSLVRADPRGETQYF. The CDR3 region has the DNA TGTGCCAGCAGCTTAGTTAGGGCAGACCCTCGGGGAGAGACCCAGTACTTC.

This clonotype was seen many times. This chain joins TRBV29-1 and TRBJ1-3, with D possibly being TRBD1 (6 bases). V was cut by 4 bases and J by 4 bases, with 11 bases left in between. There are 13 residues in the CDR3. CDR1 is SQVTM, CDR2 ANQGSEA, per germline. CDR3 coding DNA: TGCAGCGTTGCCGGGGGCGTGGGAAACACCATATATTTT. Its translation: CSVAGGVGNTIYF. The complete variable domain, with remaining parts taken from reference TRBV29-1 and TRBJ1-3, reads SAVISQKPSRDICQRGTSLTIQCQVDSQVTMMFWYRQQPGQSLTLIATANQGSEATYESGFVIDKFPISRPNLTFSTLTVSNMSPEDSSIYLCSVAGGVGNTIYFGEGSWLTVV.

This clonotype was recorded at least ten times. The V call is TRBV12-3 or TRBV12-4, the J call TRBJ2-7; TRBD2 aligns across 12 bases. The ends lost 7 bases at V and 3 bases at J; junction bases unmatched: 7. The CDR3 has 15 amino acids. The CDR3, as DNA: TGTGCCAGCAAAGAAGGACTAGCGGGGATCTACGAGCAGTACTTC. It codes for CASKEGLAGIYEQYF.

The V gene is TRBV28, the J gene TRBJ2-7, with D hard to call. CDR3 length equals 14 residues. Trimming left V 5 bases short and J 0 bases short, with 11 bases between. Germline CDR1 and CDR2: MDHEN and SYDVKM. CDR3 DNA: TGTGCCAGCAGTCCCGCCTTTCTCTCCTACGAGCAGTACTTC. Encoded protein: CASSPAFLSYEQYF.

V gene TRBV20-1 combines with J gene TRBJ2-2, with D possibly TRBD1 on 7 matching bases. The CDR3 loop spans 15 amino acids. CDR1 is DFQATT and CDR2 is SNEGSKA in the germline V gene (reference sequence). V was trimmed by 0 bases and J by 4 bases, leaving 12 bases between them. The CDR3, as DNA: TGCAGTGCTAGAGATCACAGGGGAGGCACCGGGGAGCTGTTTTTT. This gives the protein CSARDHRGGTGELFF.

This clonotype was seen many times. This chain connects TRBV3-1 to TRBJ2-3, with D possibly called TRBD1 or TRBD2 (6 bases each). CDR1 is LGHDT and CDR2 is YNNKEL in the germline V gene (reference sequence). There are 15 residues in the CDR3. V lost 7 bases and J lost 4, with 18 bases in between. The CDR3 protein is CASTRRGVVADTQYF. DNA of the CDR3: TGTGCCAGCACTCGAAGGGGGGTAGTCGCAGATACGCAGTATTTT.

This clonotype showed up many times. This sequence joins TRBV18 and TRBJ2-3; a weak D match, TRBD1 (6 bases). The CDR3 contains 15 residues. Germline V lookup: CDR1 KGHSH, CDR2 LQKENI. Trimming shortened V by 2 bases and J by 2 bases, and 11 bases separated the two germline ends. CDR3 loop: CASSPGGLITDTQYF. CDR3 nucleotides: TGTGCCAGCTCACCAGGGGGCCTAATCACAGATACGCAGTATTTT.

At least ten counts were recorded for this clonotype. This chain uses TRBV20-1 with TRBJ2-7; no clear D. This CDR3 contains 12 residues. Trimming shortened V by 0 bases and J by 0 bases, and 3 bases separated the two germline ends. Germline lookup yields CDR1 DFQATT and CDR2 SNEGSKA (reference sequence). CDR3 bases: TGCAGTGCTAGAGAGAGCTCCTACGAGCAGTACTTC. As protein: CSARESSYEQYF.

The sample holds a few counts of this clonotype. The V call is TRBV19, the J call TRBJ2-2; TRBD1 might be the D (5 bases). The CDR3 has 16 residues. The germline V and J ends were trimmed by 7 bases and 0 bases, with 15 bases remaining between them. Germline V lookup: CDR1 LNHDA, CDR2 SQIVND (reference sequence). CDR3 sequence reads: CASTRWSGSNTGELFF. The CDR3 nucleotides read TGTGCCAGTACCCGATGGTCAGGGTCGAACACCGGGGAGCTGTTTTTT.

This clonotype occurred many times. The chain carries TRBV5-1 and TRBJ2-3; D perhaps matches TRBD1 (5 bases). The V end was cut by 1 base, the J end by 5 bases, with 14 bases between. Per germline, CDR1 SGHRS and CDR2 YFSETQ. This CDR3 is built from 15 residues. In nucleotides, the CDR3 is TGCGCCAGCAGCTTGACGGACCAGGGTCGAGATACGCAGTATTTT. Amino acids: CASSLTDQGRDTQYF.

V gene TRBV5-4 combines with J gene TRBJ1-3; 7 nucleotides agree with TRBD1. V was pared by 4 bases and J by 3 bases, with 4 bases of the junction left unmatched. This CDR3 comprises 14 residues. Germline V gives CDR1 SGHNT, CDR2 YYREEE (reference sequence). The CDR3 bases are TGTGCCAGCAGCCCCCAGGGGGATGGAAACACCATATATTTT. It translates to CASSPQGDGNTIYF.

This clonotype was observed at least ten times. The chain recombines TRBV5-1 with TRBJ2-7; weak D call: TRBD2 (5 bases). This CDR3 is built from 14 residues. V was trimmed by 5 bases and J by 1 base, leaving 13 bases between them. Germline V CDR1 and CDR2: SGHRS, YFSETQ. The CDR3 region has the DNA TGCGCCAGCAGGCAACAGACGGGATCCTACGAGCAGTACTTC. Translation gives CASRQQTGSYEQYF.